The sequence of this T cell receptor (beta chain) was determined in a study of cytomegalovirus exposure and HLA in healthy donors. This PCR relied on a set of 60 Vbeta primers and 13 Jbeta primers. TCRdb's table, derived via immunoSEQ multiplex PCR, lists solely in-frame clones and lacks some. The repertoire has 85,000 to 100,000 clones, around 73% of them found once; the top ten carry roughly 4.3%. A word on this clone: Its specificity is unknown.

Study-wide findings and caveats: Specificity of a few CMV-associated chains for CMV antigens was verified in vitro.

This CDR3 has 16 residues. Trimming removed 0 bases from V and 4 bases from J; junction bases left unmatched: 7. Germline assignment: CDR1 SGHRS and CDR2 YFSETQ. V and J are TRBV5-1 and TRBJ1-2; TRBD1 agrees at 9 bases. Source material: PBMCs. The TCR was taken from a woman in her forties in good health and CMV-seropositive. CDR3: CASSLGNRGPVYGYTF. In DNA form, the CDR3 reads TGCGCCAGCAGCTTGGGGAACAGGGGGCCCGTCTATGGCTACACCTTC.